These 6 T cell receptor beta chains were all obtained from the same sample, sequenced in a study of CD8 T cells in Susac syndrome. RNA in amounts of roughly 0.5 to 1 ug was reverse transcribed with random hexamers. TCRdb recomputed calls from the immunoSEQ multiplex PCR reads with MiXCR, one row per CDR3 protein. Among about 300,000 distinct CDR3 sequences listed, 85% were seen once. The sequencing sample was made of CD8+ T cells from PBMCs. The receptor source for this set is a human donor with multiple sclerosis.

J is TRBJ2-2 and V is TRBV30; maybe TRBD1 (5 bases). Germline CDR1 is GTSNPN and CDR2 is SVGIG (reference sequence). The length of the CDR3 is 14 residues. V was cut by 2 bases and J by 4 bases, with 11 bases left in between. The CDR3 nucleotides read TGTGCCTGGAGTAGGGGTACCGGCACCGGGGAGCTGTTTTTT. The encoded protein is CAWSRGTGTGELFF.

The V gene is TRBV3-1, the J gene TRBJ2-3; possible D gene TRBD2, 5 bases. The CDR3 contains 16 residues. The germline V gene encodes CDR1 LGHDT and CDR2 YNNKEL (reference sequence). Trimming removed 3 bases from V and 6 bases from J, with 19 bases in between. The CDR3 coding sequence is TGTGCCAGCAGCCACACCGGGATCACCTGGGTTGATACGCAGTATTTT. Encoded protein: CASSHTGITWVDTQYF.

V and J are TRBV6-2 or TRBV6-3 and TRBJ2-1; D gene ambiguous. This CDR3 has 14 amino acids. Germline values: CDR1 MNHEY, CDR2 SVGEGT. Trimming cost V 6 bases and J 4 bases, with 13 bases left between them. The CDR3 loop is CASRDSRSYNEQFF. DNA for the CDR3: TGTGCCAGCAGGGATTCTAGGAGTTACAATGAGCAGTTCTTC.

The gene calls are TRBV30 and TRBJ1-5; D perhaps matches TRBD1 (6 bases). The V and J ends lost 4 bases and 2 bases respectively, with 15 bases between them. The CDR3 length is 15 residues. Germline V gene lookup returns CDR1 GTSNPN and CDR2 SVGIG (reference sequence). Here the CDR3 reads CAWTSGAGGNQPQHF. Written as DNA, the CDR3 is TGTGCCTGGACCTCGGGGGCGGGGGGCAATCAGCCCCAGCATTTT.

The gene calls are TRBV20-1 and TRBJ2-3; D unresolved. In germline, CDR1 is DFQATT, CDR2 SNEGSKA (reference sequence). V shed 2 bases and J shed 1 base, with 22 bases lying between them. The length of the CDR3 is 18 residues. CDR3 in DNA: TGCAGTGCTAGACTCCTAAACAGCCTCCCGTCGGGCACAGATACGCAGTATTTT. This gives the protein CSARLLNSLPSGTDTQYF.

The V gene is TRBV18, the J gene TRBJ2-2; D remains ambiguous. Germline lookup yields CDR1 KGHSH and CDR2 LQKENI. Trimming took off 4 bases at V and 7 bases at J, with 22 bases between the two ends. The CDR3 is 17 residues long. Here the CDR3 reads CASSLTAILVRSGELFF. The DNA of the CDR3 is TGTGCCAGCTCACTAACTGCTATCTTGGTGCGAAGCGGGGAGCTGTTTTTT.